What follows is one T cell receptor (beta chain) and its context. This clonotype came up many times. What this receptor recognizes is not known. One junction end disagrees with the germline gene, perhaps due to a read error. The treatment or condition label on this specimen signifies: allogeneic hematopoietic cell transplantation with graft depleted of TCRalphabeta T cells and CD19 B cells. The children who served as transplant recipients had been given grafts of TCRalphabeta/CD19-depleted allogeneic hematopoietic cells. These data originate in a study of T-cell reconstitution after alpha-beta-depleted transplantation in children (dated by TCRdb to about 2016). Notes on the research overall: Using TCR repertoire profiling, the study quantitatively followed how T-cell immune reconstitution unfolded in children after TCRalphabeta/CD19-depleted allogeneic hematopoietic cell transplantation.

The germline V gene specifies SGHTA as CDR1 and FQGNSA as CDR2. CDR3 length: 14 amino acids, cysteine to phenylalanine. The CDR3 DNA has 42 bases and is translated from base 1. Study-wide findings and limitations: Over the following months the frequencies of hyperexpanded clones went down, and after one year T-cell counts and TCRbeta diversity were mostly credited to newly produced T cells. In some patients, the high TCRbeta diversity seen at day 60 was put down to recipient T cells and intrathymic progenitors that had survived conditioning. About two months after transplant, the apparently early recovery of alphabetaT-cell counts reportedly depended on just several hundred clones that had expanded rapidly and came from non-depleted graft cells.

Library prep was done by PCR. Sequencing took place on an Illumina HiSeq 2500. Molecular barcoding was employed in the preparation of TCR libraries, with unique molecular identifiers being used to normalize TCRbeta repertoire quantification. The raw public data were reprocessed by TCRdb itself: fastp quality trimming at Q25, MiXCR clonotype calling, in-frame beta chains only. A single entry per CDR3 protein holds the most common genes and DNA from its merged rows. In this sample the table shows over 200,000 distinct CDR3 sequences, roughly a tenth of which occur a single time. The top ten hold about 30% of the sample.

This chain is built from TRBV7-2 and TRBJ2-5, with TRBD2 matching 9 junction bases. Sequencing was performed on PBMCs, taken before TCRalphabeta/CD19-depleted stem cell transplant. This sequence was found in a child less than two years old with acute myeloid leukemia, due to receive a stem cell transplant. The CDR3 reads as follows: CASSLAGPTETQYF. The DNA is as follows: TGTGCCAGCAGCCTAGCGGGACCCACGGAGACCCAGTACTTC.